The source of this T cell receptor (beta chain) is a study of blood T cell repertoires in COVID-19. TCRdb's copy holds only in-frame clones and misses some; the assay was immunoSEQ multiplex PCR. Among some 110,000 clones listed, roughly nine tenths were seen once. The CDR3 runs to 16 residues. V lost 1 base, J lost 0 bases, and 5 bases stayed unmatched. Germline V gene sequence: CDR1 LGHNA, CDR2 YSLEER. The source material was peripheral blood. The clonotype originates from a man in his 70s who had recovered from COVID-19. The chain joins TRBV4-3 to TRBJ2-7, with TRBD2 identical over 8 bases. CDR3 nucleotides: TGCGCCAGCAGCCAAGGTGTGCGGGAGGCCTCCTACGAGCAGTACTTC. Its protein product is CASSQGVREASYEQYF.